This T cell receptor (beta chain) was obtained from a study of regulatory T cells in long-lasting Graves disease. The TCR beta library used iRepertoire HTBI primers with Arm-PCR amplification of CDR3. TCRdb re-called the multiplex PCR reads through MiXCR, storing one row per CDR3 protein. The repertoire holds roughly 500,000 distinct CDR3 sequences, with more than 10% as singletons. Described time point: newly diagnosed GD, antithyroid drugs for less than 3 months. TCR sequences were obtained from RNA taken from PBMCs. CDR1 and CDR2 (germline): KGHSH, LQKENI. The CDR3 loop spans 12 amino acids. Trimming removed 3 bases from V and 10 bases from J; junction bases left unmatched: 3. General study findings and limits: Tissue studied was limited to peripheral blood, excluding thyroid tissue.

In its sample, this clonotype was seen a few times. What it binds is unknown. This sample was also put to use in a study of T cells in Graves' hyperthyroidism and ophthalmopathy. That work states: Criteria for exclusion of patients were uncontrolled infection, other autoimmune disease, pregnancy or lactation.

The source is a woman younger than 45 with Graves disease. Material: peripheral blood mononuclear cells (PBMCs), obtained at new diagnosis, from a patient treated with antithyroid drugs. V gene TRBV18 combines with J gene TRBJ2-1; 7 bases align to TRBD1. The CDR3 DNA is TGTGCCAGCTCACCCGGGACAGAAGAGCAGTTCTTC. Translation: CASSPGTEEQFF. Full variable domain (rest looked up from reference TRBV18 and TRBJ2-1): NAGVMQNPRHLVRRRGQEARLRCSPMKGHSHVYWYRQLPEEGLKFMVYLQKENIIDESGMPKERFSAEFPKEGPSILRIQQVVRGDSAAYFCASSPGTEEQFFGPGTRLTVL.